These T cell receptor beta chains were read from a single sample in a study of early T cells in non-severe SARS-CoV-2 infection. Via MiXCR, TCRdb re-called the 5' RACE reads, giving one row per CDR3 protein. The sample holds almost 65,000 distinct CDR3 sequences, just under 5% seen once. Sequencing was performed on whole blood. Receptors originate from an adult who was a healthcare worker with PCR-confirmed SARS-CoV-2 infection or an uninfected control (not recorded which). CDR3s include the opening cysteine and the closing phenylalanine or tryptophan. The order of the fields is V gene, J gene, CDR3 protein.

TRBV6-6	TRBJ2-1	CASSYSGVNEQFF
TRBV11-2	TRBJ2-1	CASSLDGNNEQFF
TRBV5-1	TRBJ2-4	CASSPQTSGSYIAAKNIQYF
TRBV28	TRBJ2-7	CASEDRDAYEQYF
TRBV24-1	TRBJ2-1	CATSDATSGNNEQFF
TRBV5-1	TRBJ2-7	CASSSGSGIYEQYF
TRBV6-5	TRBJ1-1	CASSYQTANTEAFF
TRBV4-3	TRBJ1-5	CASSQAVLEGNQPQHF
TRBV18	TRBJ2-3	CASSPQDLPWGTDTQYF
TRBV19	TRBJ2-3	CASGKTTSTDTQYF
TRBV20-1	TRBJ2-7	CSAIWTGTTYEQYF
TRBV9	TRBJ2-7	CASSVGGALYEQYF
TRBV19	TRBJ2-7	CASSIEGYEQYF
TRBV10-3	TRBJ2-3	CAISEGTDTDTQYF
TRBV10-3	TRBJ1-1	CAIGKQGMNTEAFF
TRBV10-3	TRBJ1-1	CAISPQGQGDEAFF
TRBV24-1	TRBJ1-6	CATSDPDNSPLHF
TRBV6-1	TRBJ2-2	CASSPHSGGTGELFF
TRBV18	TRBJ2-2	CASSPETGTGELFF
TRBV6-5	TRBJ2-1	CASSRPGQNRQFF
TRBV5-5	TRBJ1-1	CASSLFSGENTEAFF
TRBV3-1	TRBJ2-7	CASSQPEAGLMREQYF
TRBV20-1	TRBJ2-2	CSARDALVSGRDTGELFF
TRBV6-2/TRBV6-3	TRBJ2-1	CASSPPGLQQFF
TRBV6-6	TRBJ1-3	CASTPGASGNTIYF
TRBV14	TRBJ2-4	CASSPNYGAVNIQYF
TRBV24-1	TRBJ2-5	CATSDPDSYLQETQYF
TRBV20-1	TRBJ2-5	CSAIEAPGITETQYF
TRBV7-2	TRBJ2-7	CASSLRRRQGSYEQYF
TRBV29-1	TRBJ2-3	CSVENTGQGPDTQYF
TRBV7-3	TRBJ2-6	CASSLTGTGANVLTF
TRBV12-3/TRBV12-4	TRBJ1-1	CASSFARRPDTEAFF
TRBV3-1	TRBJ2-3	CASSRGTATGTSVAYF
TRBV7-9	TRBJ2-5	CASSLALAGETQYF
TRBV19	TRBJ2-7	CASSMPGSYEQYF
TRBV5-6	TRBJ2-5	CASKSPGGETQYF
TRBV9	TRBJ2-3	CASSGGGGGAADTQYF
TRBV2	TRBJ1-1	CASSLRQYTEAFF
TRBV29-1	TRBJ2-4	CSVATNRDAGNIQYF
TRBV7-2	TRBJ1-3	CASSLGGNTIYF
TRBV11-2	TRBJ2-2	CASSPALLGGARNVPNTGELFF
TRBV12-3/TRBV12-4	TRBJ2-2	CASSFKRSGTGELFF
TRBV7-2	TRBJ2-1	CASSSKSKFHEQFF
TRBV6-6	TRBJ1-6	CASSMSNSPLHF
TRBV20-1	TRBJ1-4	CSARDHLGTVYNEKLFF
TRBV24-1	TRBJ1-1	CATSGQGSDTEAFF
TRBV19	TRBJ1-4	CASTPSGGAWEEKLFF
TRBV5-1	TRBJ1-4	CASSPTTQGSNEKLFF
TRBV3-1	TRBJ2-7	CASSQDLGTSPDEQYF
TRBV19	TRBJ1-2	CASRRTNYGYTF
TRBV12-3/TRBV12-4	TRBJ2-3	CASSLGDGRDTQYF
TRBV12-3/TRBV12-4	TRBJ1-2	CASSSPGRVMKGYTF
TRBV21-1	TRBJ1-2	CAEDYGYTF
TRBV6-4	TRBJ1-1	CASSDEPHSPAFF
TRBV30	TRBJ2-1	CAWNWGGPRDEQFF
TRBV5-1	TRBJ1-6	CASSLDATQSSLHF
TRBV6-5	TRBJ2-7	CASSSYGTYEQYF